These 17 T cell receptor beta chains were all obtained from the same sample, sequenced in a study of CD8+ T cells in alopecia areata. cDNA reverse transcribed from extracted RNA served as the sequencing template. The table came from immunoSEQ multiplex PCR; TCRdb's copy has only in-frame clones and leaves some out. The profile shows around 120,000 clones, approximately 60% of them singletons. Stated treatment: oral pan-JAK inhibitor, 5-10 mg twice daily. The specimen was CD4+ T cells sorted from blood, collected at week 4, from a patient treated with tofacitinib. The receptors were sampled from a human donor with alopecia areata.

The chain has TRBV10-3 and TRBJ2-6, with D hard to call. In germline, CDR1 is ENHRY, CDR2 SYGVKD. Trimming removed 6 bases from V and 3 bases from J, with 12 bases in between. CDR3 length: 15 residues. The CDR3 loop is CAISRDRNGANVLTF. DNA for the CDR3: TGTGCCATCAGCCGAGACCGGAATGGGGCCAACGTCCTGACTTTC.

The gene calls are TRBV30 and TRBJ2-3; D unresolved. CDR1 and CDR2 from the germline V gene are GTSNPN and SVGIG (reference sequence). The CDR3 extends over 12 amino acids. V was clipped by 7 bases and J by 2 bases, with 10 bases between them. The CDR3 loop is CAFGFFTDTQYF. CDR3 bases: TGTGCCTTCGGGTTCTTCACAGATACGCAGTATTTT.

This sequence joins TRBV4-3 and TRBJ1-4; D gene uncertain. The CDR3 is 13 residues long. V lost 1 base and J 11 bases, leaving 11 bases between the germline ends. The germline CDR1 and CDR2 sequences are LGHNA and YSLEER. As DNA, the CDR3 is TGCGCCAGCAGCCAAGGCCTGCTTGGGAAACTGTTTTTT. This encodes CASSQGLLGKLFF.

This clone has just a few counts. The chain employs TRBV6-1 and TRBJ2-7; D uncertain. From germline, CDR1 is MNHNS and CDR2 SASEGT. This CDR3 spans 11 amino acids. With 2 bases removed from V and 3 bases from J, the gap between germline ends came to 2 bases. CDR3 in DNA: TGTGCCAGCAGTGAATACTACGAGCAGTACTTC. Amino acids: CASSEYYEQYF.

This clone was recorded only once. The CDR3 DNA reads TGTGCCAGCAGCAAAGGACAGGGGCGCCAAGAGACCCAGTACTTC. Translation gives CASSKGQGRQETQYF. The J gene is TRBJ2-5, the V gene TRBV9; TRBD1 matches at 9 bases. Trimming took 4 bases from V and 1 from J; bases not matched to a gene: 5. The CDR3 totals 15 residues. Germline V gene lookup returns CDR1 SGDLS and CDR2 YYNGEE.

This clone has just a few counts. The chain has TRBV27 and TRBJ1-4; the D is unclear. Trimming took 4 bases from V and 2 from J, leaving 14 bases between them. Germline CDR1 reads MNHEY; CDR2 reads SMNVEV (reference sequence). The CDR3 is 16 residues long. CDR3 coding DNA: TGTGCCAGCAGTTCCCCGTCCGGCGGTACTAATGAAAAACTGTTTTTT. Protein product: CASSSPSGGTNEKLFF.

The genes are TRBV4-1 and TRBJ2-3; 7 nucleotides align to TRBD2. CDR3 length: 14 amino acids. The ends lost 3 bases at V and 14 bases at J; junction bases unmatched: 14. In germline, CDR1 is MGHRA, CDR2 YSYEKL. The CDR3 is CASSHGGRTRVPYF. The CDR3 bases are TGCGCCAGCAGCCACGGCGGTCGGACTAGAGTTCCGTATTTT.

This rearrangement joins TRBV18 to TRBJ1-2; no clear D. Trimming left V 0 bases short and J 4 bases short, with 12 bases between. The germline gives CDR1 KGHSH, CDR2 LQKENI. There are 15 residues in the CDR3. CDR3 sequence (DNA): TGTGCCAGCTCACCACCCCCAGCTAACGGCTATGGCTACACCTTC. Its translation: CASSPPPANGYGYTF.

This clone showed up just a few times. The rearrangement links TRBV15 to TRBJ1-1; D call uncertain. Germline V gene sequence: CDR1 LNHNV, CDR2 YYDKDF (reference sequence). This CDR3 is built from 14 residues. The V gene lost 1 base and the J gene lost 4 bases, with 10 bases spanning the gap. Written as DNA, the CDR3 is TGTGCCACCAGCAGAGTAGCTCTGATCACTGAAGCTTTCTTT. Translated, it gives CATSRVALITEAFF.

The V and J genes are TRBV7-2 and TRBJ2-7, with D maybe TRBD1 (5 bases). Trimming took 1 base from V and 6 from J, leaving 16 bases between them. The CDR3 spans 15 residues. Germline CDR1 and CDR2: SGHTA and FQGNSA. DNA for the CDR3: TGTGCCAGCAGCTTAGTCGGAAGGGGTGGAAGCGAGCAGTACTTC. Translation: CASSLVGRGGSEQYF.

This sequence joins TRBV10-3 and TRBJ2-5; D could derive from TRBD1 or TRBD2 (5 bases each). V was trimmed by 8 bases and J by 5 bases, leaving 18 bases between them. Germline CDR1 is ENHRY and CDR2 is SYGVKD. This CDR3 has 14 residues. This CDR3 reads CAIAGTPEVETQYF. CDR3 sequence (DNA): TGTGCCATCGCCGGGACCCCTGAGGTGGAGACCCAGTACTTC.

The DNA for the CDR3 is TGCGCCAGCAGCCAAGATCTGATGTGGGGCGACTATGGCTACACCTTC. This translates into CASSQDLMWGDYGYTF. This sequence joins TRBV4-3 and TRBJ1-2; maybe TRBD1 (5 bases). Germline values: CDR1 LGHNA, CDR2 YSLEER. V was pared by 0 bases and J by 3 bases, with 14 bases between. The CDR3 is 16 residues long.

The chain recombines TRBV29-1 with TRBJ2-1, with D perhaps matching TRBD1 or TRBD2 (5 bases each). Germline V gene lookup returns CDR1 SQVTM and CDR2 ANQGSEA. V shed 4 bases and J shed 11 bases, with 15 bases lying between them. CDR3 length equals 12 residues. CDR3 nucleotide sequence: TGCAGCGTTGTGTCCGGTGGGGGACAGCAGTTCTTC. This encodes CSVVSGGGQQFF.

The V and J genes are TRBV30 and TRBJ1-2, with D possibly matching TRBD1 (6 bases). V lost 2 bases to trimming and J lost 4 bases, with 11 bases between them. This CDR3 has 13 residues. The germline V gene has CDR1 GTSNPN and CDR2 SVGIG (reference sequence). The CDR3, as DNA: TGTGCCTGGAGTCTAGGACAGTCCTATGGCTACACCTTC. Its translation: CAWSLGQSYGYTF.

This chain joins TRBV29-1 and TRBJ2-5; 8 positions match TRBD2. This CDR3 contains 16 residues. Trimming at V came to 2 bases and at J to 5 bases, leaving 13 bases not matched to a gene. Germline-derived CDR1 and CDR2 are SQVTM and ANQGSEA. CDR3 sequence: CSVELGRGGLRETQYF. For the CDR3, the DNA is TGCAGCGTTGAACTTGGTCGGGGGGGCCTTAGGGAGACCCAGTACTTC.

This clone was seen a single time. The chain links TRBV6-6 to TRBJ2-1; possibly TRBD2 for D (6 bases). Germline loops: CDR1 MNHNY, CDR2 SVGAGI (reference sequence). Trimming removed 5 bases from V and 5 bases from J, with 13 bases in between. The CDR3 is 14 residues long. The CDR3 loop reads CASSAWDSHNEQFF. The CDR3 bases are TGTGCCAGCAGTGCGTGGGACTCGCACAATGAGCAGTTCTTC.

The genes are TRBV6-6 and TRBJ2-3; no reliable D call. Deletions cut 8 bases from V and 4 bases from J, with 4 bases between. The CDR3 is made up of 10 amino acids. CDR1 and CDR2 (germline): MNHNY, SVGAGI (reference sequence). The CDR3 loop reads CASGADTQYF. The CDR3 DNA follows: TGTGCCAGCGGCGCAGATACGCAGTATTTT.